In this sample, the clone carrying this TCR beta chain turned up a few times. Its antigen is currently unknown. This entry is derived from a study of T cells in Graves' hyperthyroidism and ophthalmopathy. The study defined stable Graves' hyperthyroidism as no ophthalmopathy progression within 18 months. Hyperthyroidism patients were newly diagnosed, had disease duration under 2 months, and were aged 18 to 65 years. Around 10 ml of fresh peripheral blood supplied the PBMCs. Findings of the study overall: Appearing also in blood were most of the thyroid clonotypes expanded above 0.001.

Researchers took RNA transcripts and amplified the TCR beta CDR3 regions from them. With the HTBI primer set, the TCR CDR3 went through a first round of RT-PCR. MiXCR was run by TCRdb on the multiplex PCR reads, yielding one entry per CDR3 protein. Seen here are nearly 750,000 distinct CDR3 sequences, approximately 36% observed once, and the top ten hold more than 25%. CDR3 length equals 12 residues. Looked up from germline, CDR1 is LNHDA and CDR2 is SQIVND (reference sequence). V was trimmed by 5 bases and J by 6 bases, leaving 7 bases between them. The source is a woman aged 40 to 50 with Graves' hyperthyroidism. The sequencing sample was made of blood. The chain couples TRBV19 to TRBJ2-2, with unresolved D. As DNA, the CDR3 is TGTGCCAGTAGTGCGTCAGCCGGGGAGCTGTTTTTT. Its protein is CASSASAGELFF.